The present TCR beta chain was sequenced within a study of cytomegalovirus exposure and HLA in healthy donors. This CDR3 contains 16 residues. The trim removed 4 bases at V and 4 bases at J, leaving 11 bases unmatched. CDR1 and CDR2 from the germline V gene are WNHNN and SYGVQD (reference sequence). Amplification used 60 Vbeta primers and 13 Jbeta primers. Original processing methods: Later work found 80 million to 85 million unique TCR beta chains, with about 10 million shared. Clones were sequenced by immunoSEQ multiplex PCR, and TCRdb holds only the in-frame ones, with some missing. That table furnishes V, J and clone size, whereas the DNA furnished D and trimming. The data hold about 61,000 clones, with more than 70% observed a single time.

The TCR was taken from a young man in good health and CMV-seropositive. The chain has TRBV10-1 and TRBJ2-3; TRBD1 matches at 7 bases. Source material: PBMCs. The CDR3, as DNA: TGCGCCAGCAGTGTCACCTCCGACAGGGTCCCAGATACGCAGTATTTT. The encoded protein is CASSVTSDRVPDTQYF.